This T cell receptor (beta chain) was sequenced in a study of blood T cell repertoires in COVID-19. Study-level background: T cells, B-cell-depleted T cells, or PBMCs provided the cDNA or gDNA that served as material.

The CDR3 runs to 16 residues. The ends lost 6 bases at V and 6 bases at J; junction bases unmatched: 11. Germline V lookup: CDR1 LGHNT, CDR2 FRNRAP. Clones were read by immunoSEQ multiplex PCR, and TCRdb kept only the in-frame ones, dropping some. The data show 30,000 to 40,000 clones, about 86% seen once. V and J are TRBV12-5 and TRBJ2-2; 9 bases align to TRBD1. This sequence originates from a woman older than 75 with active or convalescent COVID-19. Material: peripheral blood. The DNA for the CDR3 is TGTGCTAGTGGACCAATACAGGGGGCTGTTCCCGGGGAGCTGTTTTTT. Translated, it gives CASGPIQGAVPGELFF.